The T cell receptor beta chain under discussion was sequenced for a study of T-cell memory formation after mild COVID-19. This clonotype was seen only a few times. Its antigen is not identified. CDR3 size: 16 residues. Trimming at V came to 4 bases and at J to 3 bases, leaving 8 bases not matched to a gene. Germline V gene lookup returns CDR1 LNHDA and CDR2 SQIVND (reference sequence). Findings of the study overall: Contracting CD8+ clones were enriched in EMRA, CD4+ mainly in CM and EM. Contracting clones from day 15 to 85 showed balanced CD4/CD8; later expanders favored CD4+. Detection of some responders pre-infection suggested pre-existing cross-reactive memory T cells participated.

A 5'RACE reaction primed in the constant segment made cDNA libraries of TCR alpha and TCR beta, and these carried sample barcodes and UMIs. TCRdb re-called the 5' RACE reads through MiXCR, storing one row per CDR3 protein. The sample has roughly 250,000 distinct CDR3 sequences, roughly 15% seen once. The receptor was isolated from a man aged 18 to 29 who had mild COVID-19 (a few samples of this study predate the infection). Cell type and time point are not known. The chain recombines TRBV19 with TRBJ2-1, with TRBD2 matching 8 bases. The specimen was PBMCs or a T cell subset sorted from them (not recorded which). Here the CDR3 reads CASSRSSGEFYNEQFF. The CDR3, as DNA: TGTGCCAGTAGTAGAAGTAGCGGGGAATTCTACAATGAGCAGTTCTTC.